This entry lists 4 T cell receptor beta chains sequenced from one sample in a study of shared clonotypes between healthy human individuals. Clones were read by immunoSEQ multiplex PCR, and TCRdb kept only the in-frame ones, dropping some. This sample carries 470,000 or so clones, 81% of them seen once, and the ten largest clones take 12%. Sequencing used PBMCs. The origin of the receptors is a woman in her 40s in good health. Some clones in this sample may be carry-over from other donors' samples.

The rearrangement links TRBV14 to TRBJ2-7; 9 bases fit TRBD2. CDR1 is SGHDN and CDR2 is FVKESK in the germline V gene. The J segment lost 3 bases and the V segment lost 0 bases, leaving 30 bases of the junction unmatched. This CDR3 is 24 amino acids long. The CDR3 DNA reads TGTGCCAGCAGCCAAGATCCCATCGCTCAAGGGAGCGGGAGGTGGTCTTCCCAATTCTACGAGCAGTACTTC. Encoded protein: CASSQDPIAQGSGRWSSQFYEQYF.

The genes are TRBV25-1 and TRBJ1-2; no clear D. The V and J ends lost 5 bases and 7 bases respectively, with 14 bases between them. Germline values: CDR1 MGHDK, CDR2 SYGVNS. The CDR3 spans 13 residues. The CDR3 loop reads CASSPYREAGYTF. CDR3 DNA sequence: TGTGCCAGCAGTCCCTACCGAGAGGCTGGCTACACCTTC.

This clone turned up a few times. The chain joins TRBV11-2 to TRBJ1-3; D perhaps matches TRBD1 (5 bases). The CDR3 loop spans 16 amino acids. Germline-derived CDR1 and CDR2 are SGHAT and FQNNGV. The V and J ends lost 4 bases and 0 bases respectively, with 13 bases between them. CDR3 in DNA: TGTGCCAGCAGCTCCGGAGGGGCCAGCTCTGGAAACACCATATATTTT. Protein: CASSSGGASSGNTIYF.

In this sample, this clone turned up once. This likely came from a read error, as a far larger clone is one base away. This chain uses TRBV5-1 with TRBJ1-1; D possibly corresponds to TRBD1 (6 bases). CDR1 is SGHRS and CDR2 is YFSETQ in the germline V gene. The V end was cut by 0 bases, the J end by 3 bases, with 9 bases between. The CDR3 is made up of 14 amino acids. The CDR3 loop is CASSLAGAYTEAFF. The CDR3 region has the DNA TGCGCCAGCAGCTTGGCGGGGGCGTACACTGAAGCTTTCTTT.